This T cell receptor (beta chain) was captured in a study of blood T cell repertoires in COVID-19 (dated by TCRdb to about 2020). Background on the whole study: Collaborator samples came from the United States, Italy and Spain and covered acute and convalescent phases of COVID-19. Where HLA class I and class II types were available, the types were taken from metadata supplied by the sample provider, not from assay-based typing. A de-identified subject ID, COVID-19 status, age in years and sex were almost always included in the sample metadata. The repertoires were released in a freely available public database intended as a resource for research on the immune response to SARS-CoV-2. Subjects who had been exposed to COVID-19, were actively infected with it, or had recovered from it provided the deeply sampled blood TCRbeta repertoires that made up the dataset. The samples were drawn from the first 160 participants of the ongoing ImmuneRACE study and from about 1,200 subjects provided by 6 global collaborators. The prospective study material was composed of cDNA or gDNA derived from T cells, B-cell-depleted T cells, or PBMCs.

General study outcomes and caveats: The quantity of clinical and demographic metadata differed by source and by participant and was supplied without curation.

A second Seattle source provided samples from volunteer blood donors who had recovered from COVID-19. Each collaborating institution followed its own protocols to collect whole blood in K2EDTA tubes. For TCRbeta analysis, collaborator samples were shipped as frozen whole blood, as isolated PBMCs, or as DNA extracted from either sample type. The immunoSEQ Assay, a bias-controlled multiplex PCR, was used to amplify TCRbeta CDR3 regions from genomic DNA. The paper's data handling went like this. The number of nucleated cells in each sample was estimated by amplification of reference gene primers within the assay. To quantify the absolute abundance of each unique TCRbeta CDR3 rearrangement, sequence reads were collapsed and filtered. For each sample, productive Simpson clonality was calculated as the square root of Simpson's diversity index across productive rearrangements. TCRdb took this table from immuneACCESS and kept in-frame rearrangements with V and J called. Such tables lack part of the clones; where checked against another copy, unresolved V genes explain under half of the gap, and the rest is unexplained. V and J calls plus clone size are reproduced from that table; the DNA served to infer D and trimming. Counted in this sample were a few hundred thousand clones; about 86% of them appeared once. The leading ten clones occupy 2.1% of the sample.

About this clone itself: Its antigen is unknown. No per-base quality is available; no much larger clone lies one base away.

Sequenced input: peripheral blood. The sequence was collected from a woman in her 30s who had recovered from COVID-19.

The sequenced DNA is TGTGCCAGTAGTATCCAGAACACCTACGAGCAGTACTTC. It translates to CASSIQNTYEQYF. The sequence is built from TRBV19 and TRBJ2-7; no D segment can be confidently identified. Looking up the germline V gene (reference sequence) yields CDR1 LNHDA and CDR2 SQIVND. V loses 3 bases of germline sequence and J loses 2 bases, and the interval between the two ends is 8 bases. The CDR3 goes from the cysteine to the phenylalanine over 13 residues. Just the 39-base CDR3 DNA is kept, in frame starting at base 1. With the rest looked up from the reference TRBV19 and TRBJ2-7 genes rather than sequenced, the full variable domain is DGGITQSPKYLFRKEGQNVTLSCEQNLNHDAMYWYRQDPGQGLRLIYYSQIVNDFQKGDIAEGYSVSREKKESFPLTVTSAQKNPTAFYLCASSIQNTYEQYFGPGTRLTVT.